A single T cell receptor beta chain is shown here with its context. Its antigen target is currently unknown. One base away there is no much larger clone; base qualities are not given. V loses 7 bases of germline sequence and J loses 4 bases, and the interval between the two ends is 8 bases. The CDR3 has 12 amino acids, counting the end cysteine and phenylalanine. The entry retains the CDR3 DNA only, 36 bases that are in frame from base 1. The sample comes from a study of blood T cell repertoires in COVID-19 (TCRdb year 2020). Broadly, across the study: Samples from collaborators originated in the United States, Italy and Spain and spanned both the acute and convalescent phases of COVID-19. Samples came from the ongoing ImmuneRACE study (first 160 participants) plus 1,254 subjects from 6 global collaborators. The prospective study material was composed of cDNA or gDNA derived from T cells, B-cell-depleted T cells, or PBMCs. HLA class I and class II types, where available, came from metadata supplied by the sample provider rather than from assay-based typing. The repertoires were made available in a free public database intended to serve as a resource for research on the immune response to SARS-CoV-2. Deeply sampled blood TCRbeta repertoires from subjects exposed to, actively infected with, or recovered from COVID-19 were included in the dataset. Sample metadata almost always included a de-identified subject ID, COVID-19 status, age in years and sex.

The immunoSEQ Assay, a bias-controlled multiplex PCR, was used to amplify TCRbeta CDR3 regions from genomic DNA. Regarding the original processing steps: Nucleated cell counts per sample were estimated from amplification of reference gene primers within the assay. Sequence reads were collapsed and filtered to measure the absolute abundance of every unique TCRbeta CDR3 rearrangement. For each sample, productive Simpson clonality was calculated as the square root of Simpson's diversity index across productive rearrangements. Here the immuneACCESS table is served through TCRdb, limited to in-frame sequences with V and J called. Missing clones are a known gap in these copies; in checked studies unresolved V genes cover under half, and the rest lacks a known reason. V, J and clone size reflect that table, while D and trimming were determined from the DNA. Here the sample has approximately 280,000 clones; 85% to 90% occur a single time. The top ten constitute less than 2% of the sample.

Overall study results and their limits: The quantity of clinical and demographic metadata differed by source and by participant and was supplied without curation.

In the prospective study, participants were roughly 18 to 95 years old, resided in approximately 25 geographic areas of the United States, and were enrolled through a virtual design. In the prospective study, participants were assigned to cohorts based on the clinical history participants reported in a screening survey and a study questionnaire. Recovered participants in ImmuneRACE Cohort 3 were defined by two consecutive negative NP/OP PCR tests, clearance by a healthcare professional, or resolution of symptoms. Each participant in the prospective study had whole blood, serum and a nasopharyngeal or oropharyngeal swab collected by mobile phlebotomists. Participants in the prospective study had the option to provide additional blood draws and questionnaires over an approximately 2-month period. Prospective study blood samples were shipped either frozen or at room temperature before DNA extraction.

Here the chain combines TRBV12-3 or TRBV12-4 and TRBJ1-3; a confident D gene designation cannot be given. Sequenced material: PBMCs or T cells enriched from blood (not recorded which). This receptor was identified in an older woman who had recovered from COVID-19. At the DNA level, the sequence is TGTGCCAGCACCAACGAGGGAAACACCATATATTTT. Its protein is CASTNEGNTIYF.